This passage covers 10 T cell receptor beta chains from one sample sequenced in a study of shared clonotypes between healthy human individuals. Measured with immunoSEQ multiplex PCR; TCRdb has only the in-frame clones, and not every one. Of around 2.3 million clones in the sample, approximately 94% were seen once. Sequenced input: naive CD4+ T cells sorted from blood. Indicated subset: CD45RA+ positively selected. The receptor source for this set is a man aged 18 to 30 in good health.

The CDR3 protein is CASSISPTGTDTQYF. CDR3 coding DNA: TGTGCCAGTAGTATTAGTCCGACCGGCACAGATACGCAGTATTTT. The V call is TRBV19, the J call TRBJ2-3, with D unclear. The CDR3 length is 15 residues. Germline V gene data show CDR1 as LNHDA and CDR2 as SQIVND (reference sequence). Between the trimmed V and J ends, which lost 3 bases and 1 base, there was a span of 11 bases.

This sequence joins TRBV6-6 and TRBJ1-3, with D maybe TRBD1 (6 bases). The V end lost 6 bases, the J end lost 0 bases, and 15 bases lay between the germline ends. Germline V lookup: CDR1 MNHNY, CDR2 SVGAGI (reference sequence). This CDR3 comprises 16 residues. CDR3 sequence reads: CASRVPTGISGNTIYF. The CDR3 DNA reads TGTGCCAGCAGGGTACCAACAGGGATCTCTGGAAACACCATATATTTT.

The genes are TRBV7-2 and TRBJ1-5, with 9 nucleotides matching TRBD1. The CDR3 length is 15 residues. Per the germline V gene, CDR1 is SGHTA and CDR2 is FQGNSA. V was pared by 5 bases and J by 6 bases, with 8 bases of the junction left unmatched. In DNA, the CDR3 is TGTGCCAGCAGCCGGGGACAGGGTGGAAGTCAGCCCCAGCATTTT. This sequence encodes CASSRGQGGSQPQHF.

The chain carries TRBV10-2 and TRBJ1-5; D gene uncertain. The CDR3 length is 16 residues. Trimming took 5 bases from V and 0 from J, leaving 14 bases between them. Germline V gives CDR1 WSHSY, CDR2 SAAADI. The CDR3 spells CASSIGQAISNQPQHF. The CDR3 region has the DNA TGCGCCAGCAGTATTGGCCAGGCGATTAGCAATCAGCCCCAGCATTTT.

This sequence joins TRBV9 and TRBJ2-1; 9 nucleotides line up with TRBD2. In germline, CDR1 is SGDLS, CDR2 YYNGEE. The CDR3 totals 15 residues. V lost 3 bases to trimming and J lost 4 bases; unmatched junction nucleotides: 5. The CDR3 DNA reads TGTGCCAGCAGCGCTAGACTAGCGGATTACAATGAGCAGTTCTTC. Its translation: CASSARLADYNEQFF.

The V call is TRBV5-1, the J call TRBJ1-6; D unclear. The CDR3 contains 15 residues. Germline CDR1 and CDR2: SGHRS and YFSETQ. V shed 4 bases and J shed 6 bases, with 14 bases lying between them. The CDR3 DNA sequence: TGCGCCAGCAGCCTACTGGACGGGAGTAATTCACCCCTCCACTTT. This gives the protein CASSLLDGSNSPLHF.

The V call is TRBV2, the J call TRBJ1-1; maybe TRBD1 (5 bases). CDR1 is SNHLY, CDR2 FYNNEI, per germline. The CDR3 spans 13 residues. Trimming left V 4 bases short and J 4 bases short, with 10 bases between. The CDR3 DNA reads TGTGCCAGCAGTGCGAGGGGAGGCACTGAAGCTTTCTTT. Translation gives CASSARGGTEAFF.

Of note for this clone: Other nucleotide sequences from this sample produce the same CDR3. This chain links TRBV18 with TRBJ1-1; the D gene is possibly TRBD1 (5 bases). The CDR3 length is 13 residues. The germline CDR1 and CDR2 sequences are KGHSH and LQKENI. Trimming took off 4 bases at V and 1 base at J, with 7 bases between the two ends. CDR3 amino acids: CASSQGQNTEAFF. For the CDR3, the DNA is TGTGCCAGCTCACAAGGACAGAACACTGAAGCTTTCTTT.

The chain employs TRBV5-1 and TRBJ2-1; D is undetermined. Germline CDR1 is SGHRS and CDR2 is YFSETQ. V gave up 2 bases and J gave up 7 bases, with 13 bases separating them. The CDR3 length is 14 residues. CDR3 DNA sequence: TGCGCCAGCAGCTTCACGCTTTTGGGGAATGAGCAGTTCTTC. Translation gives CASSFTLLGNEQFF.

CDR3 residues: CASSFYGLAVTGELFF. CDR3 bases: TGTGCCAGCAGCTTTTACGGACTAGCAGTAACCGGGGAGCTGTTTTTT. The V call is TRBV7-2, the J call TRBJ2-2, with 8 nucleotides matching TRBD2. J gave up 5 bases and V 3 bases, and 8 bases lay outside the gene matches. Germline assignment: CDR1 SGHTA and CDR2 FQGNSA. The length of the CDR3 is 16 residues.